There are many counts of the clone carrying this T cell receptor beta chain. Its antigen is unknown. This sample was included in a study of T cells in Graves' hyperthyroidism and ophthalmopathy. CDR3 size: 15 residues. V lost 5 bases and J lost 0, with 14 bases in between. CDR1 and CDR2 from the germline V gene are SGHRS and YFSETQ. The investigators amplified TCR beta CDR3 regions from RNA transcripts. During a first-round RT-PCR of the TCR CDR3, the HTBI primer set was used. TCRdb fed the multiplex PCR reads into MiXCR, producing one record per CDR3 protein. The repertoire holds more than 550,000 distinct CDR3 sequences, with just under 45% as singletons. Overall study findings and caveats: Ophthalmopathy and stable hyperthyroidism were separated by a 13 V-J model. Most clonotypes expanded in the thyroid (above 0.001) were also present in blood.

The sample taken for sequencing was peripheral blood or thyroid tissue (not recorded which). The receptor was derived from an adult man with Graves' disease, either hyperthyroidism or ophthalmopathy (not recorded which). The chain has TRBV5-1 and TRBJ1-1; D gene unclear. The DNA of the CDR3 is TGCGCCAGCAGTAGTCGCGGAGCCATGAACACTGAAGCTTTCTTT. Protein: CASSSRGAMNTEAFF.